This T cell receptor beta chain is from a study of cytomegalovirus exposure and HLA in healthy donors. Findings and caveats of the study: An analysis done earlier found most TCR beta V segments productive about 90% or about 30% of the time.

In regard to this clone: Antigen specificity is unknown.

In the PCR, 60 Vbeta and 13 Jbeta primers were used. Some clones are missing from TCRdb's copy, which holds only in-frame ones; the method was immunoSEQ multiplex PCR. The sample contains roughly 140,000 clones, around 60% of which appear only once. The germline CDR1 and CDR2 sequences are LGHNA and YSLEER. The CDR3 is made up of 16 amino acids. Germline trimming cut 0 bases from V and 8 bases from J; bases unmatched to any gene: 9. The chain joins TRBV4-3 to TRBJ1-4, with 7 bases lining up with TRBD1. Sequencing input: PBMCs. This clonotype originated in a woman aged 60-75 years in good health and CMV-seropositive. CDR3 loop: CASSQDPQGGVEKLFF. DNA for the CDR3: TGCGCCAGCAGCCAAGATCCGCAGGGGGGAGTGGAAAAACTGTTTTTT.